This T cell receptor (beta chain) is drawn from a study of liver allograft versus peripheral blood T cells. Study-wide context: A comparison was made between T cell receptor repertoires in transplanted livers and those in recipients' peripheral blood.

With respect to this clonotype: Its antigen is unknown.

The study, taken as a whole, reports: In liver allografts, T cell receptor repertoires reportedly differed from the repertoires found in peripheral blood.

TCRdb fed the reads into MiXCR, producing one record per CDR3 protein. Here the sample spans over 10,000 distinct CDR3 sequences, approximately 30% being singletons. The CDR3 extends over 14 amino acids. Trimming took 2 bases from V and 6 from J, leaving 11 bases between them. Germline-derived CDR1 and CDR2 are MNHNS and SASEGT. The TCR originated in a human patient who had a liver transplant. The graft donor may have contributed some T cells. This chain links TRBV6-1 with TRBJ1-5, with a tentative D call TRBD1 (6 bases). CDR3 sequence reads: CASSETGGPQPQHF. CDR3 nucleotide sequence: TGTGCCAGCAGTGAAACGGGGGGCCCTCAGCCCCAGCATTTT.